This is a list of T cell receptor beta chains from one sample in a study of blood T cell repertoires in COVID-19. The repertoire was sequenced with immunoSEQ multiplex PCR; TCRdb's copy has only in-frame clones and lacks some. The data show about 120,000 clones, with roughly 81% seen just once and around 9.3% held by the top ten. Sequencing was performed on peripheral blood. These receptors all come from a human donor in a cohort sampled during active COVID-19. CDR3s include the opening cysteine and the closing phenylalanine or tryptophan. Each record gives: clone size, V gene, D gene, J gene, CDR3 DNA, CDR3 protein. D genes are given only for firm matches. Some rows have no size entry. The others give once, few or many, or a class for an expanded clone.

size: .; V: TRBV6-1; D: .; J: TRBJ1-2; DNA: TGTGCCAGCAGTGAAAAGGCCCAACAGGGCTATGGCTACACCTTC; CDR3: CASSEKAQQGYGYTF
size: once; V: TRBV7-6; D: .; J: TRBJ1-5; DNA: TGTGCCAGCAGCTTCTTACCCGGGGACTTGGAGGGGAGCAATCAGCCCCAGCATTTT; CDR3: CASSFLPGDLEGSNQPQHF
size: .; V: TRBV6-5; D: TRBD2; J: TRBJ2-5; DNA: TGTGCCAGCCGTTTTCACTCTAGCGGGAGTGAGACCCAGTACTTC; CDR3: CASRFHSSGSETQYF
size: .; V: TRBV7-2; D: TRBD1; J: TRBJ1-1; DNA: TGTGCCAGCAGCTCTACCCTGGGACAGGGGGGTATAGCTTTCTTT; CDR3: CASSSTLGQGGIAFF
size: .; V: TRBV19; D: TRBD1; J: TRBJ1-4; DNA: TGTGCCAGTAGTGCTGGGACAGGGGGAAGGGAAAAACTGTTTTTT; CDR3: CASSAGTGGREKLFF
size: .; V: TRBV2; D: TRBD2; J: TRBJ2-4; DNA: TGTGCCAGCAGTGGGCGGGGGGTGATTAAAAACATTCAGTACTTC; CDR3: CASSGRGVIKNIQYF
size: .; V: TRBV7-6; D: .; J: TRBJ2-1; DNA: TGTGCCAGCAGCTTAGTATCTACCATCACTTACAATGAGCAGTTCTTC; CDR3: CASSLVSTITYNEQFF
size: once; V: TRBV28; D: TRBD1; J: TRBJ2-6; DNA: TGTGCCAGCAGTCAAACAGGGGTTGGGGCCAACGTCCTGACTTTC; CDR3: CASSQTGVGANVLTF
size: few; V: TRBV9; D: .; J: TRBJ2-6; DNA: TGTGCCAGCAGCGTAGTTACAGGCTCTGGGGCCAACGTCCTGACTTTC; CDR3: CASSVVTGSGANVLTF
size: .; V: TRBV2; D: .; J: TRBJ2-2; DNA: TGTGCCAGCAGTGGGGAGTTTACGGACACCGGGGAGCTGTTTTTT; CDR3: CASSGEFTDTGELFF
size: .; V: TRBV18; D: TRBD2; J: TRBJ2-1; DNA: TGTGCCAGCTCACTAGGACTAGCGGGAGTGGATGAGCAGTTCTTC; CDR3: CASSLGLAGVDEQFF
size: .; V: TRBV12-3/TRBV12-4; D: .; J: TRBJ2-7; DNA: TGTGCCAGCAGAGGCGGGGGCTATGAGCAGTACTTC; CDR3: CASRGGGYEQYF
size: .; V: TRBV9; D: .; J: TRBJ2-5; DNA: TGTGCCAGCAGCGATCGTGGGCTATACCAAGAGACCCAGTACTTC; CDR3: CASSDRGLYQETQYF
size: .; V: TRBV11-1; D: .; J: TRBJ1-5; DNA: TGTGCCAGCAGCTTAAGGGGGAATCAGCCCCAGCATTTT; CDR3: CASSLRGNQPQHF
size: once; V: TRBV27; D: .; J: TRBJ1-1; DNA: TGTGCCAGCAGTTTGGGAGGGGCTGAGGCTTTCTTT; CDR3: CASSLGGAEAFF
size: .; V: TRBV28; D: .; J: TRBJ2-7; DNA: TGTGCCAGCAGTTTATCAGGTCAGGGCAGGGCCTACGAGCAGTACTTC; CDR3: CASSLSGQGRAYEQYF
size: .; V: TRBV4-3; D: .; J: TRBJ2-2; DNA: TGCGCCAGCAGCTATCAGGGGTTCGGCACCGGGGAGCTGTTTTTT; CDR3: CASSYQGFGTGELFF
size: .; V: TRBV28; D: TRBD1; J: TRBJ2-5; DNA: TGTGCCAGCAGTTCTCTCATCGGGACAGGGCACGGGGAGACCCAGTACTTC; CDR3: CASSSLIGTGHGETQYF
size: .; V: TRBV5-6; D: TRBD1; J: TRBJ2-7; DNA: TGTGCCAGCAGCGACCGGGACAGGGGCTACGAGCAGTACTTC; CDR3: CASSDRDRGYEQYF
size: .; V: TRBV21-1; D: .; J: TRBJ2-7; DNA: TGTGCCAGCACCTTCTGGGGGCGAACCTACGAGCAGTACTTC; CDR3: CASTFWGRTYEQYF
size: .; V: TRBV6-5; D: .; J: TRBJ1-4; DNA: TGTGCCAGCGTGGGGGGGAGCGAAAAACTGTTTTTT; CDR3: CASVGGSEKLFF
size: .; V: TRBV30; D: TRBD1; J: TRBJ1-5; DNA: TGTGCCTGGGGGACAGGGGGCATTCCTGGTCAGCCCCAGCATTTT; CDR3: CAWGTGGIPGQPQHF
size: .; V: TRBV6-5; D: TRBD1; J: TRBJ1-1; DNA: TGTGCCAGCAGTAAGGACAGGGCCGTCGCTTTCTTT; CDR3: CASSKDRAVAFF
size: .; V: TRBV4-1; D: .; J: TRBJ2-1; DNA: TGCGCCAGCAGCCCAATCATAATGGCAAGTCCCTCCTACAATGAGCAGTTCTTC; CDR3: CASSPIIMASPSYNEQFF
size: .; V: TRBV9; D: TRBD2; J: TRBJ2-1; DNA: TGTGCCAGCAGCGTAGTAGGGGGGACTAGCGGCAACAATGAGCAGTTCTTC; CDR3: CASSVVGGTSGNNEQFF
size: .; V: TRBV19; D: TRBD1; J: TRBJ1-4; DNA: TGTGCCAGTAGACAGGGGACAGGGGGCAATGAAAAACTGTTTTTT; CDR3: CASRQGTGGNEKLFF
size: .; V: TRBV11-2; D: .; J: TRBJ1-5; DNA: TGTGCCAGCAGCTTAGGGCAGGGAAATCAGCCCCAGCATTTT; CDR3: CASSLGQGNQPQHF
size: .; V: TRBV2; D: TRBD1; J: TRBJ2-3; DNA: TGTGCCAGCAGCCGACAGGGGGTAGATACGCAGTATTTT; CDR3: CASSRQGVDTQYF
size: .; V: TRBV5-3; D: TRBD2; J: TRBJ2-3; DNA: TGTGCCAGAAGCATAGGACTAGCGGGGGCCCGGGTGCGTACGCAGTATTTT; CDR3: CARSIGLAGARVRTQYF
size: .; V: TRBV14; D: .; J: TRBJ2-5; DNA: TGTGCCAGCAGCCAAAATAGTCAAGAGACCCAGTACTTC; CDR3: CASSQNSQETQYF
size: .; V: TRBV4-3; D: .; J: TRBJ1-1; DNA: TGCGCCAGCAGCCAAGATCCGGACACTGAAGCTTTCTTT; CDR3: CASSQDPDTEAFF
size: .; V: TRBV19; D: .; J: TRBJ1-5; DNA: TGTGCCAGTAGTATCATTTCAGGGGTGAGAAATCAGCCCCAGCATTTT; CDR3: CASSIISGVRNQPQHF
size: .; V: TRBV28; D: .; J: TRBJ2-5; DNA: TGTGCCAGCAGTTTGTCCAGGGACCAAGAGACCCAGTACTTC; CDR3: CASSLSRDQETQYF
size: few; V: TRBV11-2; D: TRBD2; J: TRBJ2-1; DNA: TGTGCCAGCAGCGGAAGGGGACTAGCGGACAATGAGCAGTTCTTC; CDR3: CASSGRGLADNEQFF
size: .; V: TRBV7-3; D: .; J: TRBJ1-5; DNA: TGTGCCAGCAGCTTACAGGGTCAGCCCCAGCATTTT; CDR3: CASSLQGQPQHF
size: .; V: TRBV4-3; D: .; J: TRBJ2-7; DNA: TGCGCCAGCAGCCAAGATTTTCAGGCGTCCTACGAGCAGTACTTC; CDR3: CASSQDFQASYEQYF
size: .; V: TRBV24-1; D: .; J: TRBJ2-2; DNA: TGTGCCACCAGTGAAAATGGACGGGGGAACACCGGGGAGCTGTTTTTT; CDR3: CATSENGRGNTGELFF
size: .; V: TRBV19; D: .; J: TRBJ2-6; DNA: TGTGCCAGTAGTATAGGGACGGGGAGCTCTGGGGCCAACGTCCTGACTTTC; CDR3: CASSIGTGSSGANVLTF
size: few; V: TRBV27; D: TRBD1; J: TRBJ1-2; DNA: TGTGCCAGCAGTTCGGCCTTAGGACAGGGCGTCTATGGCTACACCTTC; CDR3: CASSSALGQGVYGYTF